This T cell receptor (beta chain) originates from a study of blood T cell repertoires in COVID-19. Study as a whole: The samples span acute and convalescent COVID-19 from the United States, Italy and Spain. T cells, B-cell-depleted T cells, or PBMCs supplied cDNA or gDNA.

Germline V gene data show CDR1 as SGDLS and CDR2 as YYNGEE. This CDR3 is 13 amino acids long. V was cut by 4 bases and J by 0 bases, with 7 bases left in between. Enrollment of patients from Seattle took place during active infection, with longitudinal follow-up. In the original processing: Estimates of nucleated cell counts were drawn from the amplification of reference gene primers. Clones were sequenced by immunoSEQ multiplex PCR, and TCRdb holds only the in-frame ones, with some missing. D and trimming were read from the DNA, whereas the V and J calls and clone size are those reported in that table. The sample records under 400,000 clones, around 88% being singletons. This clone was recorded once.

The sequenced material came from peripheral blood. This clonotype was sampled from a woman under 40 with COVID-19, enrolled during active disease. This chain links TRBV9 with TRBJ1-1; D possibly corresponds to TRBD1 (5 bases). For the CDR3, the DNA is TGTGCCAGCAGCCGGGGGTTGAACACTGAAGCTTTCTTT. It codes for CASSRGLNTEAFF.